This passage covers 16 T cell receptor beta chains from one sample sequenced in a study of breast tumors, draining lymph nodes, adjacent tissues. Each CDR3 protein is one row after TCRdb ran MiXCR on the multiplex PCR reads. The sample has about 140,000 distinct CDR3 sequences, 32% seen once; the top ten hold roughly 2.3%. Breast cancer patients provided tissue from their axillary draining lymph nodes. Sequencing was performed on axillary lymph node tissue. These receptors all stem from a female donor with breast cancer. Some clones in this sample may be carry-over from other donors' samples.

This clonotype has at least ten counts. The rearrangement uses TRBV6-5 and TRBJ2-7; 7 bases align to TRBD1. This CDR3 has 13 residues. Per the germline V gene, CDR1 is MNHEY and CDR2 is SVGAGI. CDR3 bases: TGTGCCAGCAGTCACTCATCAGGGGGCGAGCAGTACGTC. Translated, it gives CASSHSSGGEQYV.

This clonotype was seen only a few times. The rearrangement links TRBV11-2 to TRBJ1-1, with a tentative D call TRBD1 (5 bases). From germline, CDR1 is SGHAT and CDR2 FQNNGV. Deletions cut 5 bases from V and 12 bases from J, with 19 bases between. The CDR3 covers 13 residues. CDR3 protein: CASSPDRSSVTFF. The CDR3 DNA reads as TGTGCCAGCAGCCCAGACAGAAGTAGTGTGACTTTCTTT. The complete variable domain, with remaining parts taken from reference TRBV11-2 and TRBJ1-1, reads EAGVAQSPRYKIIEKRQSVAFWCNPISGHATLYWYQQILGQGPKLLIQFQNNGVVDDSQLPKDRFSAERLKGVDSTLKIQPAKLEDSAVYLCASSPDRSSVTFFGQGTRLTVV.

This rearrangement joins TRBV6-6 to TRBJ2-7, with a tentative D call TRBD2 (5 bases). V was pared by 6 bases and J by 3 bases, with 24 bases between. CDR1 and CDR2 from the germline V gene are MNHNY and SVGAGI (reference sequence). This CDR3 region has 17 residues. The CDR3 protein is CASRPRGFGVSVYEQYV. The CDR3 DNA sequence: TGTGCCAGCAGACCCCGGGGTTTCGGGGTGAGCGTCTACGAGCAGTACGTC.

The V call is TRBV5-1, the J call TRBJ1-3; 9 bases fit TRBD1. After removal of 0 bases from V and 4 bases from J, the junction contained 2 bases not matched to a gene. This CDR3 is 15 amino acids long. From germline, CDR1 is SGHRS and CDR2 YFSETQ. CDR3 region: CASSLGGTGGNTIYF. CDR3 bases: TGCGCCAGCAGCTTGGGCGGGACAGGGGGAAACACCATATATTTT.

This clonotype was seen repeatedly, ten times or more. The chain couples TRBV18 to TRBJ1-6, with a possible D match to TRBD1 (6 bases). Trimming took 4 bases from V and 5 from J, leaving 9 bases between them. Per the germline V gene, CDR1 is KGHSH and CDR2 is LQKENI. This CDR3 is 14 amino acids long. This CDR3 is CASSLHRDNSPLHF. In DNA, the CDR3 is TGTGCCAGCTCACTCCACAGGGATAATTCACCCCTCCACTTT. The full variable domain, in which reference TRBV18 and TRBJ1-6 provide the parts outside the CDR3, is NAGVMQNPRHLVRRRGQEARLRCSPMKGHSHVYWYRQLPEEGLKFMVYLQKENIIDESGMPKERFSAEFPKEGPSILRIQQVVRGDSAAYFCASSLHRDNSPLHFGNGTRLTVT.

The V call is TRBV3-1, the J call TRBJ2-3; 10 bases are shared with TRBD2. Per the germline V gene, CDR1 is LGHDT and CDR2 is YNNKEL (reference sequence). The CDR3 contains 10 residues. Losses at the gene ends were 11 bases for V and 15 bases for J; bases not matched to a gene: 8. CDR3 residues: CAGAGGPVYF. In DNA form, the CDR3 reads TGTGCCGGAGCGGGGGGGCCGGTCTATTTT.

The V gene is TRBV7-6, the J gene TRBJ2-7; the D gene is possibly TRBD2 (6 bases). The CDR3 has 15 residues. With 3 bases removed from V and 7 bases from J, the gap between germline ends came to 19 bases. Germline V lookup: CDR1 SGHVS, CDR2 FNYEAQ. CDR3 in DNA: TGTGCCAGCAGCTTGAGCATAGCGGCCTACAATGAGCAGTACGTC. Residues: CASSLSIAAYNEQYV.

The chain joins TRBV4-1 to TRBJ2-5; no reliable D call. CDR3 size: 10 residues. CDR1 and CDR2 (germline): MGHRA, YSYEKL. Trimming shortened V by 6 bases and J by 5 bases, and 4 bases separated the two germline ends. This CDR3 reads CASRAETQYF. The CDR3 nucleotides read TGCGCCAGCAGAGCGGAGACCCAGTACTTC.

This clonotype was detected only a few times. The V gene is TRBV20-1, the J gene TRBJ1-1; TRBD1 matches 7 bases. This CDR3 has 13 residues. The germline V gene has CDR1 DFQATT and CDR2 SNEGSKA (reference sequence). J was trimmed by 5 bases and V by 5 bases; bases with no gene match: 8. The CDR3 sequence: CSAVKTGWTEAFF. DNA for the CDR3: TGCAGTGCTGTCAAGACAGGGTGGACTGAAGCTTTCTTT.

As to this clonotype: With a much larger clone just one base away, this may be a read error. CDR3 residues: CASSSAGAARDGYGYTF. The DNA for the CDR3 is TGTGCCAGCAGCTCGGCGGGGGCGGCGCGGGACGGATATGGCTACACCTTC. V gene TRBV5-6 combines with J gene TRBJ1-2; the D gene is possibly TRBD1 (6 bases). With 3 bases removed from V and 5 bases from J, the gap between germline ends came to 23 bases. This CDR3 region has 17 residues. The germline gives CDR1 SGHDT, CDR2 YYEEEE.

This clonotype came up many times. V usage is TRBV6-1 and J usage is TRBJ1-3; TRBD1 aligns across 7 bases. The ends lost 3 bases at V and 6 bases at J; junction bases unmatched: 2. From germline, CDR1 is MNHNS and CDR2 SASEGT. The CDR3 runs to 13 residues. The CDR3 sequence is CASSEKGANTIYF. CDR3 bases: TGTGCCAGCAGTGAGAAGGGGGCAAACACCATATATTTT.

The J gene is TRBJ1-1, the V gene TRBV4-1, with 8 positions matching TRBD1. The germline V gene has CDR1 MGHRA and CDR2 YSYEKL. Unmatched junction bases numbered 1, after V lost 1 base and J lost 3 bases. CDR3 length: 14 residues. The CDR3 DNA reads as TGCGCCAGCAGCCAAGTGGACAGGGACACTGAAGCTTTCTTT. This codes for CASSQVDRDTEAFF.

J is TRBJ2-2 and V is TRBV12-3 or TRBV12-4; D is undetermined. The CDR3 loop spans 11 amino acids. The V gene lost 8 bases and the J gene lost 5 bases, with 6 bases spanning the gap. The CDR3 nucleotides are TGTGCCAGCGGTAATACCGGGGAGCTGTTTTTT. This translates into CASGNTGELFF.

In this sample, this clonotype turned up many times. The chain employs TRBV18 and TRBJ2-1; 7 nucleotides match TRBD2. Germline trimming cut 4 bases from V and 6 bases from J; bases unmatched to any gene: 9. Per the germline V gene, CDR1 is KGHSH and CDR2 is LQKENI. This CDR3 comprises 15 residues. The CDR3 DNA reads TGTGCCAGCTCACTCGGACTAGTTATCGCCAATGAGCAGTTCTTC. Amino acids: CASSLGLVIANEQFF.

This clonotype was seen repeatedly, ten times or more. The chain recombines TRBV13 with TRBJ2-7, with D perhaps TRBD1 (6 bases). This CDR3 spans 11 amino acids. The V end was cut by 5 bases, the J end by 6 bases, with 8 bases between. Germline V gene lookup returns CDR1 PRHDT and CDR2 FYEKMQ (reference sequence). The CDR3 protein is CASSQGSEQYV. CDR3 DNA: TGTGCCAGCAGCCAGGGGTCCGAGCAGTACGTC.

On this clonotype itself: Since a much larger clone is just one base distant, this may be a read error. CDR3 sequence reads: CASSPGGVRGIIGHTF. The CDR3 nucleotides read TGTGCCAGCAGCCCAGGGGGTGTACGGGGAATAATTGGCCACACCTTC. The gene calls are TRBV7-9 and TRBJ1-2, with 7 bases lining up with TRBD1. CDR1 is SEHNR, CDR2 FQNEAQ, per germline (reference sequence). This CDR3 is 16 amino acids long.